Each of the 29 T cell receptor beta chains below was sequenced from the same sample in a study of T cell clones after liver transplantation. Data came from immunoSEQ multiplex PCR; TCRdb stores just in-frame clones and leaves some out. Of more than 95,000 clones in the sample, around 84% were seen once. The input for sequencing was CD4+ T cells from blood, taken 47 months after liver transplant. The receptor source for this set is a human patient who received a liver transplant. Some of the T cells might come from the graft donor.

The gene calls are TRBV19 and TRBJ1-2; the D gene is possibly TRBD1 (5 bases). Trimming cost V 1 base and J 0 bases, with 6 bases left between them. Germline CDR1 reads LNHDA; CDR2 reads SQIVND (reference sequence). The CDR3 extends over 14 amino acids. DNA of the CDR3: TGTGCCAGTAGTATAGGACAGTCTAACTATGGCTACACCTTC. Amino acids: CASSIGQSNYGYTF.

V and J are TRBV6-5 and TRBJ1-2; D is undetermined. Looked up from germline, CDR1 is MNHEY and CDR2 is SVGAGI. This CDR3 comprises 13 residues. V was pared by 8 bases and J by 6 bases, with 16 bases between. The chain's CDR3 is CASGEIQKDGYTF. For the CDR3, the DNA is TGTGCCAGCGGAGAGATTCAGAAGGATGGCTACACCTTC.

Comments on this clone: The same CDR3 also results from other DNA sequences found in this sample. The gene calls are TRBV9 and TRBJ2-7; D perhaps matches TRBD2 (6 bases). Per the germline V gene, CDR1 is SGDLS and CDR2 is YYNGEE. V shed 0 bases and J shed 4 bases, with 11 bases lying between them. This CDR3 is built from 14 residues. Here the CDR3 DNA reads TGTGCCAGCAGCGTAGGGGACTCCCATTACGAGCAGTACTTC. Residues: CASSVGDSHYEQYF. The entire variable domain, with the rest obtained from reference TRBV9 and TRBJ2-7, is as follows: DSGVTQTPKHLITATGQRVTLRCSPRSGDLSVYWYQQSLDQGLQFLIQYYNGEERAKGNILERFSAQQFPDLHSELNLSSLELGDSALYFCASSVGDSHYEQYFGPGTRLTVT.

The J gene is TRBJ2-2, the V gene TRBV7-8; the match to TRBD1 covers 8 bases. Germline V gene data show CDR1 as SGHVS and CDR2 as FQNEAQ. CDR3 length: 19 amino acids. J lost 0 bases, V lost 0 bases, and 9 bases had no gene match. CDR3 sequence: CASSLARGGQGPNTGELFF. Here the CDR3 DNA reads TGTGCCAGCAGCTTAGCGCGGGGAGGACAGGGACCGAACACCGGGGAGCTGTTTTTT.

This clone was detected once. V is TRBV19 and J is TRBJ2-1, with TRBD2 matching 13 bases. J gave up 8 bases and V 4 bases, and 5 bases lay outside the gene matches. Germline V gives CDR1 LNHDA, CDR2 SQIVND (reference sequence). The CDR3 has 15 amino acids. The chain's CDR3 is CASSTGTSGKDEQFF. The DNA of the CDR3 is TGTGCCAGTAGTACTGGGACTAGCGGGAAAGATGAGCAGTTCTTC. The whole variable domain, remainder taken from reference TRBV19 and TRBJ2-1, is DGGITQSPKYLFRKEGQNVTLSCEQNLNHDAMYWYRQDPGQGLRLIYYSQIVNDFQKGDIAEGYSVSREKKESFPLTVTSAQKNPTAFYLCASSTGTSGKDEQFFGPGTRLTVL.

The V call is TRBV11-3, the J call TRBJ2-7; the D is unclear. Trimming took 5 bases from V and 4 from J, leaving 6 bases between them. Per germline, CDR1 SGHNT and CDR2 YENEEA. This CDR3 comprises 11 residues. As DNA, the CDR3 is TGTGCCAGCAGCGGCCTTTACGAGCAGTACTTC. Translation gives CASSGLYEQYF.

In DNA form, the CDR3 reads TGTGCCAGCTCATCTCGACAGGGAGGTTACAATCAGCCCCAGCATTTT. It encodes CASSSRQGGYNQPQHF. The rearrangement links TRBV18 to TRBJ1-5, with 7 bases matching TRBD1. Germline trimming cut 5 bases from V and 3 bases from J; bases unmatched to any gene: 10. The CDR3 runs 16 residues. CDR1 is KGHSH, CDR2 LQKENI, per germline.

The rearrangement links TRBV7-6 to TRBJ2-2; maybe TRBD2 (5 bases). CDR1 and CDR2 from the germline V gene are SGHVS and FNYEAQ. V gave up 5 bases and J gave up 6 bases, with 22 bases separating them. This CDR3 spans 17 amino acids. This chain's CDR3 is CASSPWPPGGTAGELFF. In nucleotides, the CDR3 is TGTGCCAGCAGCCCCTGGCCCCCTGGAGGTACTGCCGGGGAGCTGTTTTTT.

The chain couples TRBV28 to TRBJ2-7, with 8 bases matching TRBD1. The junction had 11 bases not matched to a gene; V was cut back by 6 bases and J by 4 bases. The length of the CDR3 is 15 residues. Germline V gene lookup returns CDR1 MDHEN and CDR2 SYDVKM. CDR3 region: CASRSTGGPDYEQYF. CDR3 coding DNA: TGTGCCAGCAGGAGCACAGGGGGACCCGATTACGAGCAGTACTTC.

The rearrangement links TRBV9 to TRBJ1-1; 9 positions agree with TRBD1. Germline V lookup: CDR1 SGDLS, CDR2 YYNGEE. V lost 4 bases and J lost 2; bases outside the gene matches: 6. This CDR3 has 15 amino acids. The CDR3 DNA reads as TGTGCCAGCAGCCCACGGGACAGGGAAAACACTGAAGCTTTCTTT. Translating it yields CASSPRDRENTEAFF.

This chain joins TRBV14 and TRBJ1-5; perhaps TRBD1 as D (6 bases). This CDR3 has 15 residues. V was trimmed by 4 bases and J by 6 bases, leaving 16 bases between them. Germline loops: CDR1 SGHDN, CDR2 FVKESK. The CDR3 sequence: CASSLPAQGSQPQHF. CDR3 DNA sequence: TGTGCCAGCAGCCTCCCCGCACAGGGATCTCAGCCCCAGCATTTT.

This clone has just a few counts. The chain's CDR3 is CASSFNPSMETQYF. The CDR3 nucleotides read TGCGCCAGCAGCTTCAACCCCTCGATGGAGACCCAGTACTTC. The V gene is TRBV5-1, the J gene TRBJ2-5; D gene uncertain. Germline CDR1 and CDR2: SGHRS and YFSETQ. Trimming pared 2 bases from V and 5 bases from J, leaving 13 bases between. The CDR3 consists of 14 residues.

The CDR3 region is CAWSGGGAYEQYF. CDR3 sequence (DNA): TGTGCCTGGAGTGGGGGCGGAGCCTACGAGCAGTACTTC. This chain connects TRBV30 to TRBJ2-7, with a possible D match to TRBD1 (5 bases). V was clipped by 1 base and J by 2 bases, with 9 bases between them. Germline assignment: CDR1 GTSNPN and CDR2 SVGIG (reference sequence). The CDR3 spans 13 residues.

CDR3 sequence (DNA): TGTGCCAGCTCACCGGGGACAGGGGATCAGCCCCAGCATTTT. It specifies CASSPGTGDQPQHF. V is TRBV18 and J is TRBJ1-5; TRBD1 aligns across 10 bases. This CDR3 spans 14 amino acids. The ends lost 3 bases at V and 5 bases at J; junction bases unmatched: 1. Germline assignment: CDR1 KGHSH and CDR2 LQKENI.

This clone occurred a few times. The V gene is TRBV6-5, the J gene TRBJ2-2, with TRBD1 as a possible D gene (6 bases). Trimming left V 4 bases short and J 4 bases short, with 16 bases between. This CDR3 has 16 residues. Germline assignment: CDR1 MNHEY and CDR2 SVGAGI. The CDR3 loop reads CASSLLTGLSTGELFF. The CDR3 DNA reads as TGTGCCAGCAGTTTGCTTACAGGGCTATCCACCGGGGAGCTGTTTTTT.

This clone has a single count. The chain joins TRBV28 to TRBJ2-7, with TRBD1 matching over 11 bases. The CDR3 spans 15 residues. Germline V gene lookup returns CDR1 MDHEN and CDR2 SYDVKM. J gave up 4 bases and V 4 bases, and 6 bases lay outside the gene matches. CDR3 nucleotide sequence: TGTGCCAGCAGTTCTCCGGGACAGGGGGGTTACGAGCAGTACTTC. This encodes CASSSPGQGGYEQYF.

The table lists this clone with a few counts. The CDR3 DNA reads as TGTGCCAGCAGCCAGACACCCGGGGAGCTGTTTTTT. This codes for CASSQTPGELFF. This chain connects TRBV4-2 to TRBJ2-2; D is unclear. V lost 3 bases, J lost 6 bases, and 5 bases lay in between. This CDR3 is built from 12 residues. Germline CDR1 is LGHNA and CDR2 is YNFKEQ.

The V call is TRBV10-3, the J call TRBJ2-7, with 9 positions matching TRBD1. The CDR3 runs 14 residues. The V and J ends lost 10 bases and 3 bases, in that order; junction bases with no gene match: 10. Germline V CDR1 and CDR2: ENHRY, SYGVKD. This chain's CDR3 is CATTSGQGDYEQYF. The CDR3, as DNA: TGTGCCACCACCTCGGGACAGGGAGACTACGAGCAGTACTTC.

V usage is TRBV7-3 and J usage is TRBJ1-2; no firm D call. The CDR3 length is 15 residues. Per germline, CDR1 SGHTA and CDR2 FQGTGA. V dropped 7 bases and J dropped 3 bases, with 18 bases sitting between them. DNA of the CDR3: TGTGCCAGCAAACCTGGCCCCTCCTGGGACTATGGCTACACCTTC. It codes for CASKPGPSWDYGYTF.

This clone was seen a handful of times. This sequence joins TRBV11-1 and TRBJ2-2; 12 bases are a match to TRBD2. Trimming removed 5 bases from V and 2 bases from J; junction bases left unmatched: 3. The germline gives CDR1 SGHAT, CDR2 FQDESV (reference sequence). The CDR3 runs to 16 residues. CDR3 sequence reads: CASSMGLAGNTGELFF. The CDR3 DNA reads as TGTGCCAGCAGCATGGGACTAGCGGGCAACACCGGGGAGCTGTTTTTT.

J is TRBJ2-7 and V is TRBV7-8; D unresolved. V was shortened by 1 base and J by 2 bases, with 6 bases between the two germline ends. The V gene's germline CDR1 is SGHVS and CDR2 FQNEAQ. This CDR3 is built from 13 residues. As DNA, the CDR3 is TGTGCCAGCAGCTTAGGGGCCACCTACGAGCAGTACTTC. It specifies CASSLGATYEQYF.

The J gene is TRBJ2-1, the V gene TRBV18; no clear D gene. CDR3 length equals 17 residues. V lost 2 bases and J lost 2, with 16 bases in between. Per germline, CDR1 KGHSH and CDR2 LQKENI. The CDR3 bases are TGTGCCAGCTCACCAAGGCCACCAGGCCCTACCTACAATGAGCAGTTCTTC. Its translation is CASSPRPPGPTYNEQFF.

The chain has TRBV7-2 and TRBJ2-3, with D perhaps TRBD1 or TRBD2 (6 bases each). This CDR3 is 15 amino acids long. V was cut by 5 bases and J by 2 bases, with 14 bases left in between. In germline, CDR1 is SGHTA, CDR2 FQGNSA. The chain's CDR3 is CASSQGGFPTDTQYF. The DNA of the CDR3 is TGTGCCAGCAGCCAAGGGGGGTTCCCCACAGATACGCAGTATTTT.

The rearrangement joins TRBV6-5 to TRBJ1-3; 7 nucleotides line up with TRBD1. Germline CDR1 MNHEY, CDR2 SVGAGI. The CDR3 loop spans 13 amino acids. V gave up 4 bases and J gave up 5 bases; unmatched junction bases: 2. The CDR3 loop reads CASSLGQRNTIYF. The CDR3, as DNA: TGTGCCAGCAGTTTGGGACAGAGAAACACCATATATTTT.

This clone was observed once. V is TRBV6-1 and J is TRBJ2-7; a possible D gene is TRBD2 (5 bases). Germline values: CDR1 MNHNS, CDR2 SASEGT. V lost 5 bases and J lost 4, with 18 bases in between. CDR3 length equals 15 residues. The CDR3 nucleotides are TGTGCCAGCAGTCGGGGTGGCTCTGAGTCGTACGAGCAGTACTTC. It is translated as CASSRGGSESYEQYF.

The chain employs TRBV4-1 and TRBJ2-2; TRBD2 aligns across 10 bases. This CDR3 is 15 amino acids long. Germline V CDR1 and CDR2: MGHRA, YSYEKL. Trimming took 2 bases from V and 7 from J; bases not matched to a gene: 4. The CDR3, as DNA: TGCGCCAGCAGCCAATTGGGGACTAGCGTCGGGGAGCTGTTTTTT. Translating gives CASSQLGTSVGELFF.

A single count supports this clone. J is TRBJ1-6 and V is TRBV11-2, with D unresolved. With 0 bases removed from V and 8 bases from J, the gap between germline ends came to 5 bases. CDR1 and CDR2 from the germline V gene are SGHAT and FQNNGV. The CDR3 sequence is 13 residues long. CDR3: CASSLDRDSPLHF. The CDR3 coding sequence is TGTGCCAGCAGCTTAGATCGAGATTCACCCCTCCACTTT.

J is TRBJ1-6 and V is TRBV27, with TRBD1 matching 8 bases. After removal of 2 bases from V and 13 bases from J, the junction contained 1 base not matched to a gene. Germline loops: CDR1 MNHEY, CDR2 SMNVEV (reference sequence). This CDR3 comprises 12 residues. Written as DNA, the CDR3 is TGTGCCAGCAGTTTACAGGGGGCTCCCCTCCACTTT. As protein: CASSLQGAPLHF.

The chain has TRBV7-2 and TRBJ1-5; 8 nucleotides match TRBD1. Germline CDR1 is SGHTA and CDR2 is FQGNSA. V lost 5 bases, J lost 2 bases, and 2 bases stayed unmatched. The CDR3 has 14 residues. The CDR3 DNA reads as TGTGCCAGCAGCCTGGACAGGGGCAATCAGCCCCAGCATTTT. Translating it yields CASSLDRGNQPQHF.